This T cell receptor beta chain appears in the sequencing data of a study of cytomegalovirus exposure and HLA in healthy donors. With regard to this clone: No antigen is known for it.

Study-level results: Most CMV-associated TCR beta chains were later found to appear HLA-restricted. TCR beta V segments were, for the most part, productive about 87% or about 30% of the time in an earlier analysis. Reports showed the classifier diagnosing cytomegalovirus status with high specificity and sensitivity.

The PCR ran on 60 Vbeta and 13 Jbeta primers. TCRdb's copy holds only in-frame clones and misses some; the assay was immunoSEQ multiplex PCR. The table includes tens of thousands of clones, more than 80% detected once. The CDR3 sequence is 18 residues long. The V end lost 2 bases, the J end lost 3 bases, and 20 bases lay between the germline ends. CDR1 is PRHDT, CDR2 FYEKMQ, per germline (reference sequence). This TCR was recovered from a woman aged 25 to 45 in good health and CMV-seropositive. The rearrangement links TRBV13 to TRBJ2-4; D gene unclear. The sequenced material came from PBMCs. The CDR3 DNA sequence: TGTGCCAGCAGCTTAAACCCCCTACTAACGGGTGGCAAAAACATTCAGTACTTC. This translates into CASSLNPLLTGGKNIQYF.